A single sample gave rise to the 3 T cell receptor beta chains below, sequenced in a study of blood T cell repertoires in COVID-19. This table comes from immunoSEQ multiplex PCR, and its TCRdb copy is limited to in-frame clones, with some not included. The sample holds tens of thousands of clones; around 86% are singletons and the top ten take 60% to 70%. The material sequenced was peripheral blood. Every receptor here comes from a man in his 70s with acute or convalescent COVID-19.

V is TRBV2 and J is TRBJ2-2, with no clear D. The length of the CDR3 is 11 residues. V lost 9 bases to trimming and J lost 8 bases, with 10 bases between them. Per the germline V gene, CDR1 is SNHLY and CDR2 is FYNNEI. The CDR3 DNA reads as TGTGCCAGTAACCTCGGGGGGGAGCTGTTTTTT. Translated, it gives CASNLGGELFF.

CDR3 coding DNA: TGCGCCAGCAGCTTGGGTCAGGCTAGCAATCAGCCCCAGCATTTT. It yields the protein CASSLGQASNQPQHF. The chain links TRBV5-1 to TRBJ1-5; unclear D gene. Trimming removed 0 bases at V and 0 bases at J, with 7 bases between. The CDR3 is made up of 15 amino acids. The germline gives CDR1 SGHRS, CDR2 YFSETQ.

The chain combines TRBV6-2 or TRBV6-3 with TRBJ1-1; D unclear. Looked up from germline, CDR1 is MNHEY and CDR2 is SVGEGT. The ends were cut back, 2 bases at V and 6 bases at J, with 7 bases in the middle. CDR3 size: 12 residues. CDR3 sequence: CASSYGPSEAFF. The CDR3 DNA is TGTGCCAGCAGTTACGGGCCATCTGAAGCTTTCTTT.